Below are 15 T cell receptor beta chains sequenced from a single sample in a study of sequential checkpoint blockade in melanoma. Treatment in this sample: randomized to nivolumab then ipilimumab (arm A) or the reverse (arm B). The repertoire was sequenced with immunoSEQ multiplex PCR; TCRdb's copy has only in-frame clones and lacks some. The sample shows 15,000 to 20,000 clones, 65% to 85% of them seen only once. Sequencing was performed on CD8+ T cells sorted from blood (inferred from file names), taken from a patient given nivolumab and ipilimumab in sequence. The receptors were gathered from a human donor with melanoma.

The chain joins TRBV19 to TRBJ1-1; D is perhaps TRBD1 (6 bases). This CDR3 is built from 13 residues. V lost 6 bases and J lost 4, with 12 bases in between. From germline, CDR1 is LNHDA and CDR2 SQIVND (reference sequence). The CDR3 sequence: CASSWGRSTEAFF. In DNA, the CDR3 is TGTGCCAGTAGCTGGGGGCGAAGCACTGAAGCTTTCTTT.

V is TRBV7-9 and J is TRBJ2-1; 11 bases are shared with TRBD2. The CDR3 loop spans 16 amino acids. V was clipped by 3 bases and J by 5 bases; unmatched bases: 6. CDR1 is SEHNR and CDR2 is FQNEAQ in the germline V gene (reference sequence). The CDR3 DNA reads as TGTGCCAGCAGCTTGGTAGCGGGAGGGCCCGACAATGAGCAGTTCTTC. Its protein is CASSLVAGGPDNEQFF. The full variable domain, completed using reference TRBV7-9 and TRBJ2-1, is DTGVSQNPRHKITKRGQNVTFRCDPISEHNRLYWYRQTLGQGPEFLTYFQNEAQLEKSRLLSDRFSAERPKGSFSTLEIQRTEQGDSAMYLCASSLVAGGPDNEQFFGPGTRLTVL.

This clone was seen a single time. The chain joins TRBV28 to TRBJ1-1; D not resolved. CDR3 length: 11 amino acids. V was trimmed by 4 bases and J by 4 bases, leaving 4 bases between them. CDR1 and CDR2 (germline): MDHEN, SYDVKM. The CDR3 region is CASSWSTEAFF. The CDR3 nucleotides are TGTGCCAGCAGTTGGAGCACTGAAGCTTTCTTT.

The chain combines TRBV18 with TRBJ2-7; tentatively, D is TRBD1 (5 bases). V was cut by 3 bases and J by 2 bases, with 17 bases left in between. CDR1 is KGHSH and CDR2 is LQKENI in the germline V gene. This CDR3 has 16 amino acids. DNA for the CDR3: TGTGCCAGCTCACCCCCGAAAGGGCAGGGTCCCTACGAGCAGTACTTC. Its protein is CASSPPKGQGPYEQYF.

V and J are TRBV27 and TRBJ1-4; TRBD1 matches at 7 bases. The CDR3 spans 14 residues. Germline V CDR1 and CDR2: MNHEY, SMNVEV (reference sequence). The trim removed 8 bases at V and 5 bases at J, leaving 8 bases unmatched. The CDR3 nucleotides are TGTGCCAGCTCCATGAGGGGGCACAATGAAAAACTGTTTTTT. Translated: CASSMRGHNEKLFF. Together with reference TRBV27 and TRBJ1-4, the CDR3 gives the full variable domain: EAQVTQNPRYLITVTGKKLTVTCSQNMNHEYMSWYRQDPGLGLRQIYYSMNVEVTDKGDVPEGYKVSRKEKRNFPLILESPSPNQTSLYFCASSMRGHNEKLFFGSGTQLSVL.

V gene TRBV6-5 combines with J gene TRBJ2-1; D is unclear. CDR1 and CDR2 from the germline V gene are MNHEY and SVGAGI. The CDR3 loop spans 13 amino acids. V lost 0 bases, J lost 7 bases, and 7 bases lay in between. The CDR3 sequence: CASSYSKLNEQFF. CDR3 in DNA: TGTGCCAGCAGTTACTCGAAACTAAATGAGCAGTTCTTC.

The chain joins TRBV6-1 to TRBJ2-2; D unclear. The CDR3 extends over 16 amino acids. Germline CDR1 and CDR2: MNHNS and SASEGT. V lost 2 bases and J lost 4, with 14 bases in between. The CDR3 DNA reads TGTGCCAGCAGTGAATATAGGCAGGCCGGCACCGGGGAGCTGTTTTTT. Its protein is CASSEYRQAGTGELFF.

V is TRBV7-9 and J is TRBJ1-1; D gene ambiguous. Germline lookup yields CDR1 SEHNR and CDR2 FQNEAQ (reference sequence). Deletions cut 5 bases from V and 3 bases from J, with 4 bases between. The CDR3 consists of 11 residues. DNA for the CDR3: TGTGCCAGCAGCAGAGACACTGAAGCTTTCTTT. Protein sequence: CASSRDTEAFF.

The rearrangement uses TRBV9 and TRBJ2-7; weak D call: TRBD2 (6 bases). Trimming pared 4 bases from V and 5 bases from J, leaving 16 bases between. The CDR3 has 14 residues. The germline V gene encodes CDR1 SGDLS and CDR2 YYNGEE. The CDR3 region is CASSPSGTFDEQYF. DNA for the CDR3: TGTGCCAGCAGCCCATCTGGGACTTTTGACGAGCAGTACTTC. Full variable domain (remainder filled in from reference TRBV9 and TRBJ2-7): DSGVTQTPKHLITATGQRVTLRCSPRSGDLSVYWYQQSLDQGLQFLIQYYNGEERAKGNILERFSAQQFPDLHSELNLSSLELGDSALYFCASSPSGTFDEQYFGPGTRLTVT.

The chain is built from TRBV28 and TRBJ1-2; the match to TRBD1 covers 7 bases. The J segment lost 8 bases and the V segment lost 6 bases, leaving 18 bases of the junction unmatched. The germline V gene encodes CDR1 MDHEN and CDR2 SYDVKM. This CDR3 is built from 16 residues. CDR3 DNA sequence: TGTGCCAGCAGAGAGACGTTTGGGACAGTCGAAGGAGGCTACACCTTC. It specifies CASRETFGTVEGGYTF.

V usage is TRBV15 and J usage is TRBJ2-2, with D possibly matching TRBD2 (6 bases). The CDR3 is made up of 16 amino acids. Germline V gene lookup returns CDR1 LNHNV and CDR2 YYDKDF (reference sequence). Between the trimmed V and J ends, which lost 0 bases and 1 base, there was a span of 9 bases. CDR3 in amino acids: CATSRELGGNTGELFF. CDR3 bases: TGTGCCACCAGCAGAGAACTGGGGGGGAACACCGGGGAGCTGTTTTTT.

This sequence joins TRBV7-3 and TRBJ2-3; 7 nucleotides match TRBD2. The CDR3 extends over 15 amino acids. Per the germline V gene, CDR1 is SGHTA and CDR2 is FQGTGA. The J segment lost 4 bases and the V segment lost 1 base, leaving 5 bases of the junction unmatched. CDR3 nucleotide sequence: TGTGCCAGCAGCTTAATTGGGGGGGGATCAGATACGCAGTATTTT. Protein sequence: CASSLIGGGSDTQYF.

The gene calls are TRBV15 and TRBJ2-5; TRBD1 aligns across 9 bases. Germline-derived CDR1 and CDR2 are LNHNV and YYDKDF (reference sequence). J lost 5 bases, V lost 1 base, and 2 bases had no gene match. This CDR3 comprises 14 residues. As DNA, the CDR3 is TGTGCCACCAGCAGAGGACAGGGGGTGGAGACCCAGTACTTC. It translates to CATSRGQGVETQYF.

The CDR3 reads CASSSSVGTNEKLFF. The CDR3 bases are TGTGCCAGCAGTTCTAGCGTTGGTACTAATGAAAAACTGTTTTTT. The rearrangement links TRBV2 to TRBJ1-4; D unresolved. This CDR3 spans 15 amino acids. Germline V gene data show CDR1 as SNHLY and CDR2 as FYNNEI. Trimming removed 5 bases from V and 2 bases from J, with 12 bases in between.

J is TRBJ2-7 and V is TRBV28; 9 positions match TRBD2. V was clipped by 5 bases and J by 3 bases; unmatched bases: 5. CDR3 length equals 14 residues. The germline V gene has CDR1 MDHEN and CDR2 SYDVKM. The DNA for the CDR3 is TGTGCCAGCAGTAGCGAGACTAGCGGCTACGAGCAGTACTTC. It codes for CASSSETSGYEQYF.